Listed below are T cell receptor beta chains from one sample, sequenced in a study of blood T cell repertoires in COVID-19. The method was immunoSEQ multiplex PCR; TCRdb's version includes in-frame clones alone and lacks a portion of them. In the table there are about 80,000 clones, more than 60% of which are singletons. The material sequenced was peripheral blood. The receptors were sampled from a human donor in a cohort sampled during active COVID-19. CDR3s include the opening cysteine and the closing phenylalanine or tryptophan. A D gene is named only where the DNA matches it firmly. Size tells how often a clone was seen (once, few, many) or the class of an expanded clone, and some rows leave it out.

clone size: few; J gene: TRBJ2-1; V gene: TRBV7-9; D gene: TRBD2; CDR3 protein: CASSPGTSGGDEQFF; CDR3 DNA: TGTGCCAGCAGCCCCGGGACTAGCGGGGGTGATGAGCAGTTCTTC
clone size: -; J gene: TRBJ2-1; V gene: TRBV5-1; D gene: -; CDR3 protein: CASSEGGESYNEQFF; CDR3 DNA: TGCGCCAGCTCCGAAGGGGGGGAATCCTACAATGAGCAGTTCTTC
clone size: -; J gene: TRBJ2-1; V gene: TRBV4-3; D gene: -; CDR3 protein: CASSQLALSSYNEQFF; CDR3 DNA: TGCGCCAGCAGCCAATTAGCGCTCAGCTCCTACAATGAGCAGTTCTTC
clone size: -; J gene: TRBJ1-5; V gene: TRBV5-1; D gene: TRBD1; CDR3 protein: CASSMGQGDNQPQHF; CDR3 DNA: TGCGCCAGCAGCATGGGACAGGGTGATAATCAGCCCCAGCATTTT
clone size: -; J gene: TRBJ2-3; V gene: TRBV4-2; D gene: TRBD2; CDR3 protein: CASSRGSGDTDTQYF; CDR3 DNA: TGTGCCAGCAGCCGCGGTAGCGGGGACACAGATACGCAGTATTTT
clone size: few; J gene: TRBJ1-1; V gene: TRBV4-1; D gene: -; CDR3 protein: CASSQVGTFEGTEAFF; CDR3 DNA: TGCGCCAGCAGCCAAGTGGGGACTTTCGAGGGCACTGAAGCTTTCTTT
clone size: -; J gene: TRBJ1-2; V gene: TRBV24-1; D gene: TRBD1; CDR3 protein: CATSDLDRGDGYTF; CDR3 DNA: TGTGCCACCAGTGACTTGGACAGGGGGGATGGCTACACCTTC
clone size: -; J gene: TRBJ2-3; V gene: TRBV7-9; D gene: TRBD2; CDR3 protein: CASSLAGTSGGAGTDTQYF; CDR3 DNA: TGTGCCAGCAGCTTAGCCGGGACTAGCGGGGGGGCCGGGACAGATACGCAGTATTTT
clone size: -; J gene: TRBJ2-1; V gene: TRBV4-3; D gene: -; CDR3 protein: CASSQDRGSSYNEQFF; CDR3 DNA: TGCGCCAGCAGCCAAGATCGGGGGAGCTCCTACAATGAGCAGTTCTTC
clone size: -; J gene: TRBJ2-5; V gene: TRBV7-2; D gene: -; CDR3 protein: CASSLAPGVMVETQYF; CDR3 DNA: TGTGCCAGCAGCTTAGCGCCGGGGGTGATGGTGGAGACCCAGTACTTC
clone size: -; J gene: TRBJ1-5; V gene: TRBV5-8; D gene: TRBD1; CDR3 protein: CASIPRGQGVQPQHF; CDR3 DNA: TGTGCCAGCATCCCTAGGGGACAGGGCGTCCAGCCCCAGCATTTT
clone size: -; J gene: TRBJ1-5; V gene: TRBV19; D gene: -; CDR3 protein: CASSIGGEFNQPQHF; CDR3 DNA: TGTGCCAGTAGTATAGGGGGGGAATTCAATCAGCCCCAGCATTTT
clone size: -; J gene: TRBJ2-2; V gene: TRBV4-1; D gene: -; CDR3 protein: CASSLGEAGVGTGELFF; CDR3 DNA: TGCGCCAGCAGCCTAGGCGAGGCAGGGGTGGGCACCGGGGAGCTGTTTTTT
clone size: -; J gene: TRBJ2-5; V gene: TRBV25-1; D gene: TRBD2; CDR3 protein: CASSEWGEGSAETQYF; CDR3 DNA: TGTGCCAGCAGTGAATGGGGGGAGGGGAGTGCGGAGACCCAGTACTTC
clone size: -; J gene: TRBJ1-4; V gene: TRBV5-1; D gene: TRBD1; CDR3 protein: CASSLYQGAVEKLFF; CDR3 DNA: TGCGCCAGCAGCTTGTACCAGGGGGCGGTCGAAAAACTGTTTTTT
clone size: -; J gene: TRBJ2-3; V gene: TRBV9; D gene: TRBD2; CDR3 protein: CASSGSGGFTDTQYF; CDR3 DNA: TGTGCCAGCAGCGGTAGCGGGGGGTTTACAGATACGCAGTATTTT
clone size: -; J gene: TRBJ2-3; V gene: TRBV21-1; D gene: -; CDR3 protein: CASSKGRTSGLTDTQYF; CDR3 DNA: TGTGCCAGCAGCAAAGGCCGGACTAGCGGCCTCACAGATACGCAGTATTTT
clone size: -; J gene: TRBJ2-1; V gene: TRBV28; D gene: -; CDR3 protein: CASSLPGLSYNEQFF; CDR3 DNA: TGTGCCAGCAGTCTTCCGGGACTCTCCTACAATGAGCAGTTCTTC
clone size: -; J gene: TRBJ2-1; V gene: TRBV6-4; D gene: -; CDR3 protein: CASSEGTGVWYEQFF; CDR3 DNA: TGTGCCAGCAGTGAAGGGACGGGAGTGTGGTATGAGCAGTTCTTC
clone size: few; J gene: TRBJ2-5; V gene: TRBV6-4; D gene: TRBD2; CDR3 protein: CASSVVAGEGETQYF; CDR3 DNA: TGTGCCAGCAGCGTGGTAGCGGGAGAGGGAGAGACCCAGTACTTC
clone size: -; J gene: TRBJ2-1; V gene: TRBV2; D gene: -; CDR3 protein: CASEGQGSSPNSYNEQFF; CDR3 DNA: TGTGCCAGCGAGGGGCAGGGGAGTTCCCCCAACTCCTACAATGAGCAGTTCTTC
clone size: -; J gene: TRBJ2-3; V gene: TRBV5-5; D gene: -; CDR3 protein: CASSFGELTDTQYF; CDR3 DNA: TGTGCCAGCTCCTTCGGGGAATTGACAGATACGCAGTATTTT
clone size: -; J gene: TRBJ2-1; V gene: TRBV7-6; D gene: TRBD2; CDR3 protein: CASSLETGGSYNEQFF; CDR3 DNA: TGTGCCAGCAGCTTAGAAACGGGAGGCTCCTACAATGAGCAGTTCTTC
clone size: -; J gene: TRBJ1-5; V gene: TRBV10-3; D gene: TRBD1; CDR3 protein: CAISDGTDSNQPQHF; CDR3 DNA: TGTGCCATCAGTGACGGGACAGATAGCAATCAGCCCCAGCATTTT
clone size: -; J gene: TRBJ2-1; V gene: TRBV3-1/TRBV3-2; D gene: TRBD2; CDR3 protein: CASSQVAAGGHNEQFF; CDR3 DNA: TGTGCCAGCAGCCAAGTCGCGGCGGGGGGACACAATGAGCAGTTCTTC
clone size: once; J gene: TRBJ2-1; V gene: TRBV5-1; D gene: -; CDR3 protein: CASSQDSYNEQFF; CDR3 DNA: TGCGCCAGCAGCCAGGACAGCTACAATGAGCAGTTCTTC
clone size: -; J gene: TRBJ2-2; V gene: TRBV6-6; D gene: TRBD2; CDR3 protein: CASWTSGRSGELFF; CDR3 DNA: TGTGCCAGCTGGACTAGCGGGAGGAGCGGGGAGCTGTTTTTT
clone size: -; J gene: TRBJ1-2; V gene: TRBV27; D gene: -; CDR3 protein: CASADSLRGYTF; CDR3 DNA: TGTGCCAGCGCGGACAGTTTGAGAGGCTACACCTTC
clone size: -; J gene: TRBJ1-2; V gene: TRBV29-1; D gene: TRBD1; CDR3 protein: CSVEEETSDRVYGYTF; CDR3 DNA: TGCAGCGTTGAAGAGGAAACTTCGGACAGGGTCTATGGCTACACCTTC
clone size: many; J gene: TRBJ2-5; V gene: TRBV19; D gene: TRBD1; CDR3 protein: CATSDRRLQETQYF; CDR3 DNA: TGTGCCACGTCGGACAGGAGGCTACAAGAGACCCAGTACTTC
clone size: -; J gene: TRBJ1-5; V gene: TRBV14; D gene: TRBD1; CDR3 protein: CASSQEGGYCGNQPQHF; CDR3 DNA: TGTGCCAGCAGCCAAGAAGGGGGCTATTGTGGCAATCAGCCCCAGCATTTT
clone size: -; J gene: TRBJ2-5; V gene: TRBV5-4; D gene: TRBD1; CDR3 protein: CASSSQGAEETQYF; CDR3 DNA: TGTGCCAGCAGTTCCCAGGGGGCTGAGGAGACCCAGTACTTC
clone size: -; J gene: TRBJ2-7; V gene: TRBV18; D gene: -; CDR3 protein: CASSPQPSGYEQYF; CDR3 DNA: TGTGCCAGCTCACCACAACCATCGGGCTACGAGCAGTACTTC
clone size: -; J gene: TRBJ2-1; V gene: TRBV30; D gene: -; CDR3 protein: CAWSVRVNEQFF; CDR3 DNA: TGTGCCTGGAGTGTACGAGTTAATGAGCAGTTCTTC
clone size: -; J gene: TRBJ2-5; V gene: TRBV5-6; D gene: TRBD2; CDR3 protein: CASSYSGTSGFQETQYF; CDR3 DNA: TGTGCCAGCAGTTATTCCGGGACTAGCGGATTCCAAGAGACCCAGTACTTC
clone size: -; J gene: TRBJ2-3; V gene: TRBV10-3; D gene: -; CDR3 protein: CAISGGDSGADTQYF; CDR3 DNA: TGTGCCATCAGTGGGGGAGACTCCGGTGCAGATACGCAGTATTTT
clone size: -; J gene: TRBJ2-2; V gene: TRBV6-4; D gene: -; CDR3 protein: CASSSGNTGELFF; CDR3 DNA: TGTGCCAGCAGTAGCGGGAACACCGGGGAGCTGTTTTTT
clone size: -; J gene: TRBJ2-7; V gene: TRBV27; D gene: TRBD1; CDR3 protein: CASRGTGPASYEQYF; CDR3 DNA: TGTGCCAGCAGGGGGACAGGACCGGCTTCCTACGAGCAGTACTTC
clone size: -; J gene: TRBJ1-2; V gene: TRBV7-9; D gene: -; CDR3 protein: CASSLGQGLRGYTF; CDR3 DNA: TGTGCCAGCAGCTTAGGGCAAGGACTACGGGGCTACACCTTC
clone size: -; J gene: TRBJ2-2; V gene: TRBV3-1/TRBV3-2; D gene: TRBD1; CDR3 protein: CATQGQGAGELFF; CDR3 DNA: TGTGCCACCCAAGGACAGGGTGCCGGGGAGCTGTTTTTT
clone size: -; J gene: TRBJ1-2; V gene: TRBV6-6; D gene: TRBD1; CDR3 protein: CASSPGRGGDDGYTF; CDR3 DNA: TGTGCCAGCAGTCCTGGGAGAGGGGGCGACGATGGCTACACCTTC
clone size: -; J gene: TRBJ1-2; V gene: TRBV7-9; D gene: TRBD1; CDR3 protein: CASSPGQGVYGYTF; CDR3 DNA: TGTGCCAGCAGTCCTGGACAGGGGGTCTATGGCTACACCTTC
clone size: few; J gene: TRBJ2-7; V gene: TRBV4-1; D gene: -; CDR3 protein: CASSQGGGAYEQYF; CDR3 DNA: TGCGCCAGCAGCCAAGGAGGGGGGGCCTACGAGCAGTACTTC
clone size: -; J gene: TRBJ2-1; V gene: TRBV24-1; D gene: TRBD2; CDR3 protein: CATSFTSGRRDEQFF; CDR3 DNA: TGTGCCACCTCCTTTACTAGCGGGAGAAGGGATGAGCAGTTCTTC
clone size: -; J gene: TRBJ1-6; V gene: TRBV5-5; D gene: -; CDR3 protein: CASSRPAGKSPLHF; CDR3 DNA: TGTGCCAGCAGCCGACCAGCAGGGAAATCACCCCTCCACTTT
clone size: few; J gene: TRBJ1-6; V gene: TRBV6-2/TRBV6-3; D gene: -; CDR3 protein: CASSDRTDYNSPLHF; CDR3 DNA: TGTGCCAGCAGTGACCGGACAGACTATAATTCACCCCTCCACTTT
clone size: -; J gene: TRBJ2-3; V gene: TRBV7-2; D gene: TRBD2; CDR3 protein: CASSFGLAVTDTQYF; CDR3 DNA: TGTGCCAGCAGCTTTGGGCTAGCGGTCACAGATACGCAGTATTTT
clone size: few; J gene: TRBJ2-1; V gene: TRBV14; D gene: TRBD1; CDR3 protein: CASSPRTGTHRYNEQFF; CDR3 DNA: TGTGCCAGCAGCCCCCGGACAGGGACCCATCGATACAATGAGCAGTTCTTC
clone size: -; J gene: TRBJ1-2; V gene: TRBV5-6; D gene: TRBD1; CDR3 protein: CASSLTPTPGQGYGYTF; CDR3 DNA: TGTGCCAGCAGCTTGACGCCGACCCCGGGACAGGGCTATGGCTACACCTTC
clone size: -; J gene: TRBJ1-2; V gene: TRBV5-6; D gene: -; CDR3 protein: CASSSTPPYGYTF; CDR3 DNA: TGTGCCAGCAGCTCTACTCCCCCCTATGGCTACACCTTC
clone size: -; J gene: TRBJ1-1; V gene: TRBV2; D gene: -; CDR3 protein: CASITGGGGRAEAFF; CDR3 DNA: TGTGCCAGCATCACCGGTGGGGGCGGTAGGGCTGAAGCTTTCTTT
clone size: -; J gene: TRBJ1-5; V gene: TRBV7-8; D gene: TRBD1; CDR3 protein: CASSRTSGQGVLSNQPQHF; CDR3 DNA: TGTGCCAGCAGCCGGACTTCGGGACAGGGGGTTTTAAGCAATCAGCCCCAGCATTTT
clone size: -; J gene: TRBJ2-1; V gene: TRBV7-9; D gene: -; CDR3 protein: CALEKGLSSYNEQFF; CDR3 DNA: TGTGCCTTAGAGAAAGGACTTTCCTCCTACAATGAGCAGTTCTTC
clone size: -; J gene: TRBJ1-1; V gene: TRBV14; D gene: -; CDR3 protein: CASSPLMGGAEHLKAFF; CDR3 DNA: TGTGCCAGCAGCCCCCTGATGGGTGGGGCCGAACACCTAAAAGCTTTCTTT
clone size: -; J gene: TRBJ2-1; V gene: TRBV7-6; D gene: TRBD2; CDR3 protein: CASSTGLAGQFF; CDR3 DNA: TGTGCCAGCAGCACCGGACTAGCGGGGCAGTTCTTC